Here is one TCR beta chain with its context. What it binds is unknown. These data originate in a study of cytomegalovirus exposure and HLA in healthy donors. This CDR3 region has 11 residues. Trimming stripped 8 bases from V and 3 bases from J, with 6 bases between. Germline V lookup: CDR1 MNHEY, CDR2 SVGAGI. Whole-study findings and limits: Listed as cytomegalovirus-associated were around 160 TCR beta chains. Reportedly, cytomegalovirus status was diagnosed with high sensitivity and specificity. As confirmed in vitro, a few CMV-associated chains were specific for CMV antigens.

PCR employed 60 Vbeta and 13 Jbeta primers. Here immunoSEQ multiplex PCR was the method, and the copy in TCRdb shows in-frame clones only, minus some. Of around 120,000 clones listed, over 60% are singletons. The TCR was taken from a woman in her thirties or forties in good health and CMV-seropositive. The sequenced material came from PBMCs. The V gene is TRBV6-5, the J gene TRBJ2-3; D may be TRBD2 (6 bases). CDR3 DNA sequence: TGTGCCAGCGGGGGGACAGATACGCAGTATTTT. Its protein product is CASGGTDTQYF.